Below are 4 T cell receptor beta chains sequenced from a single sample in a study of blood T cell repertoires in COVID-19. Measured with immunoSEQ multiplex PCR; TCRdb has only the in-frame clones, and not every one. The data hold around 170,000 clones, with 86% observed a single time. The sample was PBMCs or T cells enriched from blood (not recorded which). These receptors all come from a woman in her thirties who had recovered from COVID-19.

CDR3 sequence: CASSFPASGIPPAQETQYF. The CDR3 DNA reads as TGTGCCAGCAGCTTTCCGGCTAGCGGAATACCCCCGGCCCAGGAGACCCAGTACTTC. V is TRBV5-6 and J is TRBJ2-5, with 7 bases that match TRBD2. Germline lookup yields CDR1 SGHDT and CDR2 YYEEEE. This CDR3 region has 19 residues. The V gene end was trimmed by 2 bases and the J gene end by 5 bases; junction bases not matched to a gene: 21.

This clone was counted between two and nine times. The rearrangement uses TRBV7-9 and TRBJ1-1; D remains ambiguous. Germline loops: CDR1 SEHNR, CDR2 FQNEAQ (reference sequence). V was pared by 1 base and J by 8 bases, with 14 bases between. The CDR3 contains 14 residues. DNA of the CDR3: TGTGCCAGCAGCTTAGGCCAACGAGGCCTAGAAGCTTTCTTT. It translates to CASSLGQRGLEAFF.

The genes are TRBV5-1 and TRBJ2-3, with TRBD1 as a possible D gene (6 bases). Looked up from germline, CDR1 is SGHRS and CDR2 is YFSETQ. There are 14 residues in the CDR3. V was pared by 4 bases and J by 2 bases, with 11 bases between. CDR3 DNA: TGCGCCAGCAGCAACTGGGGGCACACAGATACGCAGTATTTT. Its protein product is CASSNWGHTDTQYF.

V is TRBV4-2 and J is TRBJ2-1; 7 bases align to TRBD2. The germline V gene has CDR1 LGHNA and CDR2 YNFKEQ. This CDR3 is built from 16 residues. Losses at the gene ends were 4 bases for V and 6 bases for J; bases not matched to a gene: 12. As DNA, the CDR3 is TGTGCCAGCAGCCCCGCAGGCGGGAGTCTGGTCAATGAGCAGTTCTTC. Translated: CASSPAGGSLVNEQFF.